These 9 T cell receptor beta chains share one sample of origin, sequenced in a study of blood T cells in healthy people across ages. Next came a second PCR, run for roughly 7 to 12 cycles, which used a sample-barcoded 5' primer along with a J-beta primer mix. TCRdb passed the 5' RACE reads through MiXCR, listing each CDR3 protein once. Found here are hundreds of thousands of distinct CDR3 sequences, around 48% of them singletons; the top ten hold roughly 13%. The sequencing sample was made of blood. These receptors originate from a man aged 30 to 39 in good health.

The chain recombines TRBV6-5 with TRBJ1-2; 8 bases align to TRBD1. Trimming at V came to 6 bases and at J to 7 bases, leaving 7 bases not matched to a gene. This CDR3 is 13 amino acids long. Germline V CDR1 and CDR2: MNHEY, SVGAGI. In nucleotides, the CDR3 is TGTGCCAGCAGAACGACAGGGGCTTGTGGCTACACCTTC. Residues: CASRTTGACGYTF.

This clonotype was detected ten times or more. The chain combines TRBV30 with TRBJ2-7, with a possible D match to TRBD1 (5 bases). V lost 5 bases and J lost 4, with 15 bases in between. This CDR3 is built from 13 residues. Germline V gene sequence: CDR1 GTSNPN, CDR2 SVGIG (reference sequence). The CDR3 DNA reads TGTGCCTGGGGGGCCTCTCCCCATTACGAGCAGTACTTC. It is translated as CAWGASPHYEQYF.

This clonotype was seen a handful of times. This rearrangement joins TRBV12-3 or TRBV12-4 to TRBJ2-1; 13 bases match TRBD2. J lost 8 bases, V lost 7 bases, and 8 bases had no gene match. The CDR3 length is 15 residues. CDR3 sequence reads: CASNSWTSGGDEQFF. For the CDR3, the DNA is TGTGCCAGCAATTCTTGGACTAGCGGGGGCGATGAGCAGTTCTTC.

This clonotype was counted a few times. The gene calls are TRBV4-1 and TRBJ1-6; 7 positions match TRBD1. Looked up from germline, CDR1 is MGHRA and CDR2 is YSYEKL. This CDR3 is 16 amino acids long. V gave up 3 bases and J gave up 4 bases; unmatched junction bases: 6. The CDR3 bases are TGCGCCAGCAGCCAGCTCCGGGACAGTTATAATTCACCCCTCCACTTT. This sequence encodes CASSQLRDSYNSPLHF.

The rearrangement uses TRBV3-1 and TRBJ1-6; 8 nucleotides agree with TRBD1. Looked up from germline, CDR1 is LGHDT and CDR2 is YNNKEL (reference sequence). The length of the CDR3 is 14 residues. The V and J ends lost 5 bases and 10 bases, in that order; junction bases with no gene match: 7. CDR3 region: CASSTRTGRSPLHF. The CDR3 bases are TGTGCCAGCAGCACCCGGACAGGGCGATCACCCCTCCACTTT.

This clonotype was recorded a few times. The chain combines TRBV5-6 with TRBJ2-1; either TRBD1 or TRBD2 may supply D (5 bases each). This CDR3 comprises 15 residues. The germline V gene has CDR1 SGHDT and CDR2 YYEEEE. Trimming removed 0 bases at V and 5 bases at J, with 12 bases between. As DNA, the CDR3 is TGTGCCAGCAGCTTGGGGGGGTCAGACGACAATGAGCAGTTCTTC. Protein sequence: CASSLGGSDDNEQFF.

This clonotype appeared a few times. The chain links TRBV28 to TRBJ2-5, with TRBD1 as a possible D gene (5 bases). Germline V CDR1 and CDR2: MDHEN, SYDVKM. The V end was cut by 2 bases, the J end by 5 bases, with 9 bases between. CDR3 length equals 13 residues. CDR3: CASSLQGVETQYF. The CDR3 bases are TGTGCCAGCAGTTTACAGGGTGTTGAGACCCAGTACTTC. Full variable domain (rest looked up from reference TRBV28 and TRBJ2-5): DVKVTQSSRYLVKRTGEKVFLECVQDMDHENMFWYRQDPGLGLRLIYFSYDVKMKEKGDIPEGYSVSREKKERFSLILESASTNQTSMYLCASSLQGVETQYFGPGTRLLVL.

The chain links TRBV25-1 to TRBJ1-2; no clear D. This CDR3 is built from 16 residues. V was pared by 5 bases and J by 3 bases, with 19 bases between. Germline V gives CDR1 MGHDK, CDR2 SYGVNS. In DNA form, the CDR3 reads TGTGCCAGCAGTAACTCAGACGCGCCTGGGGACTATGGCTACACCTTC. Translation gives CASSNSDAPGDYGYTF.

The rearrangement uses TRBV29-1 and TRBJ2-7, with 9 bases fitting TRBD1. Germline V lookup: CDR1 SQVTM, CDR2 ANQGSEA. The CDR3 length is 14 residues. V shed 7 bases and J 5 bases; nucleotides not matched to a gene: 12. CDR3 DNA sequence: TGCAGCGCCCACGGGACAGGGCCATCCGACGAGCAGTACTTC. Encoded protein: CSAHGTGPSDEQYF.